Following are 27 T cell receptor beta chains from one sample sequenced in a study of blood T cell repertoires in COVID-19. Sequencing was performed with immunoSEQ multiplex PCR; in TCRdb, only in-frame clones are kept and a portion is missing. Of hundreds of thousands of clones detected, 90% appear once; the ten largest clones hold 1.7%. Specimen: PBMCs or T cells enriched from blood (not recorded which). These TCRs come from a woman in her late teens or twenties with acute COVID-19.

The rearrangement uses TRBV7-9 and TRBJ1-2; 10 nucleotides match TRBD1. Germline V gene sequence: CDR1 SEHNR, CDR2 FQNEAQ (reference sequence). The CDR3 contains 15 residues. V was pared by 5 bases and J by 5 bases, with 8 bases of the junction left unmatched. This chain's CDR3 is CASSPPPGQGYGYTF. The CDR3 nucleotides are TGTGCCAGCAGCCCCCCCCCGGGACAGGGGTATGGCTACACCTTC.

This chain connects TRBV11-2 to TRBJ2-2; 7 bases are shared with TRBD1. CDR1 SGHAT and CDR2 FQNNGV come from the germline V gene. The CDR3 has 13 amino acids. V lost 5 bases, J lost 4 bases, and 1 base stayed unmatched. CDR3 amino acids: CASSRQGTGELFF. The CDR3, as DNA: TGTGCCAGCAGCCGACAGGGCACCGGGGAGCTGTTTTTT.

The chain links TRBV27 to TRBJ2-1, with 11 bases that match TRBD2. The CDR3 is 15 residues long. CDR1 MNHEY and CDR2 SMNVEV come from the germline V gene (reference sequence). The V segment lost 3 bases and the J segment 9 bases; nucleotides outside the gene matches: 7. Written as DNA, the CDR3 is TGTGCCAGCAGTTTTGAACTAGCGGGAGTAATTGAGCAGTTCTTC. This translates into CASSFELAGVIEQFF.

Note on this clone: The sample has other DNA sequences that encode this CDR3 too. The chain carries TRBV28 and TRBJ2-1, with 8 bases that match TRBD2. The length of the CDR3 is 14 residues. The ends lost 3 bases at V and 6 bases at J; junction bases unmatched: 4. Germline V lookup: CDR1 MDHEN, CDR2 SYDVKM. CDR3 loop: CASSLTGGPNEQFF. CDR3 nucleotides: TGTGCCAGCAGTTTGACGGGAGGGCCCAATGAGCAGTTCTTC.

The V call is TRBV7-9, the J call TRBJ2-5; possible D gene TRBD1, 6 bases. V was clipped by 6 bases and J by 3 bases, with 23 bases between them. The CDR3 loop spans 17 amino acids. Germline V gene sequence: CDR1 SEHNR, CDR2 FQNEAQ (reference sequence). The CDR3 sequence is CASRSRQDPYNKETQYF. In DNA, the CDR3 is TGTGCCAGCAGAAGTCGACAGGACCCGTACAATAAAGAGACCCAGTACTTC.

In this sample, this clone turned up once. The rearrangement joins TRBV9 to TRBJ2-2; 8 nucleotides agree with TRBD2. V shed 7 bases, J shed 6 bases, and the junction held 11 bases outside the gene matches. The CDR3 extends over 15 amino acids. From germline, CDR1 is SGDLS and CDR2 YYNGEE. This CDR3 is CASAVGGRLAGELFF. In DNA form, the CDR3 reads TGTGCCAGCGCAGTGGGCGGGAGGTTAGCCGGGGAGCTGTTTTTT.

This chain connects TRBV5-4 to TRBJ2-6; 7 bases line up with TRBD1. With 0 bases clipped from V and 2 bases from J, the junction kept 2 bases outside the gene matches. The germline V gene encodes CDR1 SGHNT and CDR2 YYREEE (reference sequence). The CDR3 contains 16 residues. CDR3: CASSLDQGAGANVLTF. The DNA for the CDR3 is TGTGCCAGCAGCTTGGATCAGGGGGCTGGGGCCAACGTCCTGACTTTC.

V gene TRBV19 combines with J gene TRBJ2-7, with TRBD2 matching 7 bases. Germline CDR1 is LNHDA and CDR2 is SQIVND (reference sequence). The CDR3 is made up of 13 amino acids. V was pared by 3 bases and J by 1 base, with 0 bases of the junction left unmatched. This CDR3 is CASSMRESYEQYF. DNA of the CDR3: TGTGCCAGTAGTATGCGGGAGTCCTACGAGCAGTACTTC. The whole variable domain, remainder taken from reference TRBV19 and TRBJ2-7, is DGGITQSPKYLFRKEGQNVTLSCEQNLNHDAMYWYRQDPGQGLRLIYYSQIVNDFQKGDIAEGYSVSREKKESFPLTVTSAQKNPTAFYLCASSMRESYEQYFGPGTRLTVT.

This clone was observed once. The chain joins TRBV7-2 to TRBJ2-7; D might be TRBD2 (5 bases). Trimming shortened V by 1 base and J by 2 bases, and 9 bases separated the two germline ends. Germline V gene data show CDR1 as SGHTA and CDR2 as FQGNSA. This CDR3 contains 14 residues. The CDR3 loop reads CASSLGTGTYEQYF. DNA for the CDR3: TGTGCCAGCAGCTTAGGGACGGGAACCTACGAGCAGTACTTC. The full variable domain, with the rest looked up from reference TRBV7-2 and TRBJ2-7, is GAGVSQSPSNKVTEKGKDVELRCDPISGHTALYWYRQSLGQGLEFLIYFQGNSAPDKSGLPSDRFSAERTGGSVSTLTIQRTQQEDSAVYLCASSLGTGTYEQYFGPGTRLTVT.

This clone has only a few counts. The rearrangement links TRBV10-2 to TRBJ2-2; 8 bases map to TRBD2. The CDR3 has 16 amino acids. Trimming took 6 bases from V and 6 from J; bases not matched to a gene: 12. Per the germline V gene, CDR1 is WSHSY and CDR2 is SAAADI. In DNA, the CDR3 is TGCGCCAGCAGAGATAAAGCGGGAGTGAAGGCCGGGGAGCTGTTTTTT. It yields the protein CASRDKAGVKAGELFF.

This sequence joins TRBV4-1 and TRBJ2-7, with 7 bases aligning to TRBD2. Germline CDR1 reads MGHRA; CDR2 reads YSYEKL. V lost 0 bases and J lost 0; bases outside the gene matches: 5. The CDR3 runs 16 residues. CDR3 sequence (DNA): TGCGCCAGCAGCCAAGAGTCAGGCGGGAGCTCCTACGAGCAGTACTTC. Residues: CASSQESGGSSYEQYF.

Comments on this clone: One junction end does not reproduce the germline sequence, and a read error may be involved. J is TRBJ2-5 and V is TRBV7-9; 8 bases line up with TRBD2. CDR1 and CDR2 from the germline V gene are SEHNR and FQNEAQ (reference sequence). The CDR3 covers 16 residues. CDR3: CASSLVRTSGQEAQYF. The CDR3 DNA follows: TGTGCCAGCAGCTTAGTCCGTACTAGCGGCCAAGAGGCCCAGTACTTC. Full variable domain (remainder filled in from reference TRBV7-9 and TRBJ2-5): DTGVSQNPRHKITKRGQNVTFRCDPISEHNRLYWYRQTLGQGPEFLTYFQNEAQLEKSRLLSDRFSAERPKGSFSTLEIQRTEQGDSAMYLCASSLVRTSGQEAQYFGPGTRLLVL.

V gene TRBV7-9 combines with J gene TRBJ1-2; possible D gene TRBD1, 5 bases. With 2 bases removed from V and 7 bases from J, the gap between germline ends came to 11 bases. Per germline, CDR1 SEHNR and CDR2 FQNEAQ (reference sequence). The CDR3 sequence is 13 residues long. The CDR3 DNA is TGTGCCAGCAGCTTACCCGGGGGTAGTGGCTACACCTTC. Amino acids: CASSLPGGSGYTF.

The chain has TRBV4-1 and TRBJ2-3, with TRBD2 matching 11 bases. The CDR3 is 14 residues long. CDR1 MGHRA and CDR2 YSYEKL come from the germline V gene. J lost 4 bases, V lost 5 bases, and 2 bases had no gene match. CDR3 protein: CASSTSGSPDTQYF. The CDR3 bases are TGCGCCAGCAGCACTAGCGGGAGCCCAGATACGCAGTATTTT.

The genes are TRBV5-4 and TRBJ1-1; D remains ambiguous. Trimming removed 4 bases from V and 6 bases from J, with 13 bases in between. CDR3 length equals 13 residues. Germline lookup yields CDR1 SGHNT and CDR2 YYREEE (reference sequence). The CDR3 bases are TGTGCCAGCAGCGGAGGGCGAGGGTCTGAAGCTTTCTTT. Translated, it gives CASSGGRGSEAFF.

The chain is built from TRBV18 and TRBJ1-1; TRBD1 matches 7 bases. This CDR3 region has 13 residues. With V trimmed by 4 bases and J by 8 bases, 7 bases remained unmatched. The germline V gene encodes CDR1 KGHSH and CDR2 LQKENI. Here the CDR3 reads CASSQGAAREAFF. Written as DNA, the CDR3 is TGTGCCAGCTCACAGGGGGCCGCCCGGGAAGCTTTCTTT.

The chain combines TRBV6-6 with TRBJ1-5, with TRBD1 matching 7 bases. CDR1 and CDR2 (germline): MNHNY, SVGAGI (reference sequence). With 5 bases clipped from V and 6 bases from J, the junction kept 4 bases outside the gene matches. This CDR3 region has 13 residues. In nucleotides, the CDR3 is TGTGCCAGCAGTAGACAGGGCGGTCAGCCCCAGCATTTT. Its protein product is CASSRQGGQPQHF.

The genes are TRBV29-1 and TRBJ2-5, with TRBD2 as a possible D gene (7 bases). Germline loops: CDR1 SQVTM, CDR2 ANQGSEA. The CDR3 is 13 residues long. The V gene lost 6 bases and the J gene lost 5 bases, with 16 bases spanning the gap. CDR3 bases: TGCAGCGTCGGTCAAGGGGGGGTCGAGACCCAGTACTTC. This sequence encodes CSVGQGGVETQYF.

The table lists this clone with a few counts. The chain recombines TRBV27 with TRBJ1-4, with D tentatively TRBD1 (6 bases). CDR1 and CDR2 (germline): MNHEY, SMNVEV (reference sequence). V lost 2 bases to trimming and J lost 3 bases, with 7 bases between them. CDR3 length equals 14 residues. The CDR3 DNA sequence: TGTGCCAGCAGTTTAGGACAGCCTAATGAAAAACTGTTTTTT. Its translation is CASSLGQPNEKLFF. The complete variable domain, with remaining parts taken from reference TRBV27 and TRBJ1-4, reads EAQVTQNPRYLITVTGKKLTVTCSQNMNHEYMSWYRQDPGLGLRQIYYSMNVEVTDKGDVPEGYKVSRKEKRNFPLILESPSPNQTSLYFCASSLGQPNEKLFFGSGTQLSVL.

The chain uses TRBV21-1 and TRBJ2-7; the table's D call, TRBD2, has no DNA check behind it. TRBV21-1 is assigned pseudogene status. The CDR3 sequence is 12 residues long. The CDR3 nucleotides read TGTGCCAGCAGCGCGAGGTCCTACGAGCAGTACTTC. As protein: CASSARSYEQYF.

As DNA, the CDR3 is TGTGGGGTGGGACTAGCGGGAGCCGGAGAGACCCAGTACTTC. Residues: CGVGLAGAGETQYF. V is TRBV30 and J is TRBJ2-5; TRBD2 agrees at 14 bases. The germline gives CDR1 GTSNPN, CDR2 SVGIG (reference sequence). The CDR3 length is 14 residues.

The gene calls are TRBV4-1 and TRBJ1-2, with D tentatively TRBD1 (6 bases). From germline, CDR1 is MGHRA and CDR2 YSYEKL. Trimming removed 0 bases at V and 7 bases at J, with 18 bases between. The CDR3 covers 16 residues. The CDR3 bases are TGCGCCAGCAGCCAAGAAGGTCAGACAGGAACATTTGGCTACACCTTC. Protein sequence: CASSQEGQTGTFGYTF.

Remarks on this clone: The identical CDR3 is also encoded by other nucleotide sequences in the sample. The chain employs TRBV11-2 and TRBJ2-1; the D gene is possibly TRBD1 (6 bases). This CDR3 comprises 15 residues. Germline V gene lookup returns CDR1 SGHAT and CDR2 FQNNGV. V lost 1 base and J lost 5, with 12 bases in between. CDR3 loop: CASSLGSGTHNEQFF. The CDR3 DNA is TGTGCCAGCAGCTTAGGTTCAGGGACACACAATGAGCAGTTCTTC.

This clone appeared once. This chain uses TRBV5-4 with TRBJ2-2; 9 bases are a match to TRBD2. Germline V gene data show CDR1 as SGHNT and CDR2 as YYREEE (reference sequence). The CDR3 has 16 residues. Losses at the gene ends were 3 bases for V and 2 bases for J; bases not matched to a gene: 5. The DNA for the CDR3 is TGTGCCAGCAGCTCTGTTAGCGGGAGCAACACCGGGGAGCTGTTTTTT. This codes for CASSSVSGSNTGELFF.

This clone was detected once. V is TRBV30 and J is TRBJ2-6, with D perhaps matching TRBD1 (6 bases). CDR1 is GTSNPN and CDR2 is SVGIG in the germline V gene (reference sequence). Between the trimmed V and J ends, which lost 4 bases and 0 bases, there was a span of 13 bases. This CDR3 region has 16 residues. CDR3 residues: CAWTGQGPSGANVLTF. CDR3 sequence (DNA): TGTGCCTGGACGGGACAAGGGCCCTCTGGGGCCAACGTCCTGACTTTC.

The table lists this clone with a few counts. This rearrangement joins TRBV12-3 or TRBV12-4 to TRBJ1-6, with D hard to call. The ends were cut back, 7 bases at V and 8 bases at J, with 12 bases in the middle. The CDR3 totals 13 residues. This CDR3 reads CASTQIGDSPLHF. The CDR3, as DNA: TGTGCCAGCACCCAAATCGGGGATTCACCCCTCCACTTT.

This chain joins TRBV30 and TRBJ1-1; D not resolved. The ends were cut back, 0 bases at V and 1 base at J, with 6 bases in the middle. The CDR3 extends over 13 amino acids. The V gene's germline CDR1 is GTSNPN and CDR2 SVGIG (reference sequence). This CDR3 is CAWSVIRNTEAFF. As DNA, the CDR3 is TGTGCCTGGAGTGTAATCAGGAACACTGAAGCTTTCTTT.